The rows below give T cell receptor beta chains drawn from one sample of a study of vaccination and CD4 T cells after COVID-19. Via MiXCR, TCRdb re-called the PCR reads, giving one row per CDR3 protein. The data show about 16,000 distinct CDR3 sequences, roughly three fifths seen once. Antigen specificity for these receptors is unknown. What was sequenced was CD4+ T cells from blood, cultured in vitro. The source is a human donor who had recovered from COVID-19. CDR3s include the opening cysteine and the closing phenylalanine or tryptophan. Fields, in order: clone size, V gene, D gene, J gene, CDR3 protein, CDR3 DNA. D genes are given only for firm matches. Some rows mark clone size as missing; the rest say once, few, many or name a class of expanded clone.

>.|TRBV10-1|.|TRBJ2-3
CASSSDTQYF
TGCGCCAGCAGTTCAGATACGCAGTATTTT
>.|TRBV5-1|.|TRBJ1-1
CASSPTGGRMNTEAFF
TGCGCCAGCAGCCCGACGGGGGGTCGGATGAACACTGAAGCTTTCTTT
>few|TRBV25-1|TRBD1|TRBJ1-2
CASRGQGGGYTF
TGTGCCAGCAGAGGACAGGGTGGCGGCTACACCTTC
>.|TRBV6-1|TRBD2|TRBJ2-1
CASVRTSGLNEQFF
TGTGCCAGCGTCCGGACTAGCGGACTCAATGAGCAGTTCTTC
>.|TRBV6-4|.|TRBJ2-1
CASSGTADSYNEQFF
TGTGCCAGCAGCGGGACGGCAGACTCCTACAATGAGCAGTTCTTC
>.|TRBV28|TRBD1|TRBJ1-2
CASSWGQVYGYTF
TGTGCCAGCAGTTGGGGACAGGTCTATGGCTACACCTTC
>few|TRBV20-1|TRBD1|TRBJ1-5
CSAPDRGGNQPQHF
TGCAGTGCTCCAGACAGGGGAGGCAATCAGCCCCAGCATTTT
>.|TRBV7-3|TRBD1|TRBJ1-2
CASSPSAGGYYGYTF
TGTGCCAGCAGCCCTAGCGCAGGGGGATACTATGGCTACACCTTC
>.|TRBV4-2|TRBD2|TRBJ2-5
CASSQDGTRRQATQYF
TGTGCCAGCAGCCAAGACGGGACTAGGCGGCAAGCGACCCAGTACTTC
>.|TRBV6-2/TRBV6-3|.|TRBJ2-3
CASSSLRTDTQYF
TGTGCCAGCAGTTCTCTCCGGACAGATACGCAGTATTTT
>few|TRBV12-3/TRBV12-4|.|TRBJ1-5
CASSLLGGFDQPQHF
TGTGCCAGCAGTTTACTCGGGGGGTTCGATCAGCCCCAGCATTTT
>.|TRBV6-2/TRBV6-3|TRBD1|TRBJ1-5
CATTRDRGHQPQHF
TGTGCCACCACCCGGGACAGGGGACATCAGCCCCAGCATTTT
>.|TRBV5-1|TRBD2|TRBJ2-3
CASSLAIAGAGPDTQYF
TGCGCCAGCAGCTTGGCCATAGCGGGGGCCGGCCCGGATACGCAGTATTTT
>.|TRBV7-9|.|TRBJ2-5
CASSPRRAGVKETQYF
TGTGCCAGCAGCCCTCGCCGGGCAGGGGTAAAAGAGACCCAGTACTTC
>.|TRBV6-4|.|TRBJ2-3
CATAAGDTQYF
TGTGCCACCGCCGCGGGGGATACGCAGTATTTT
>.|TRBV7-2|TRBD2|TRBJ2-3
CASSLASGGYGTQYF
TGTGCCAGCAGCTTAGCTAGCGGGGGATACGGTACGCAGTATTTT
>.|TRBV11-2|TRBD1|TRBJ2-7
CASSTRGGYSSYEQYF
TGTGCCAGCAGCACCCGAGGGGGCTATAGCTCCTACGAGCAGTACTTC
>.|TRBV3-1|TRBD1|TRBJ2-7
CASSHRDRSYEQYF
TGTGCCAGCAGCCATCGGGACAGGAGCTACGAGCAGTACTTC
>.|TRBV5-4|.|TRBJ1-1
CASSLADGPKNTEAFF
TGTGCCAGCAGCTTGGCTGACGGTCCAAAGAACACTGAAGCTTTCTTT
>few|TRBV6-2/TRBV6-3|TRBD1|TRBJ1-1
CASSYGQGAWGTEAFF
TGTGCCAGCAGTTACGGACAGGGGGCTTGGGGCACTGAAGCTTTCTTT
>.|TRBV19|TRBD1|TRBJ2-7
CASSPGTGGASYEQYF
TGTGCCAGTAGTCCCGGGACAGGGGGCGCATCGTATGAGCAGTACTTC
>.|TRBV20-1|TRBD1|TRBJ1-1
CSATLGQAGTEAFF
TGCAGTGCTACCCTGGGACAGGCCGGCACTGAAGCTTTCTTT
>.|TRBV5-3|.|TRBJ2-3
CASSWRLGTDTQYF
TGTGCCAGCAGCTGGCGTCTGGGGACAGATACGCAGTATTTT
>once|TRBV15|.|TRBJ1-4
CATSRDGQPREKLFF
TGTGCCACCAGCAGAGATGGACAGCCCAGGGAAAAACTGTTTTTT
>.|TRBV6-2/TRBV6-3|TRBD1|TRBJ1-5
CASSYSTQGDVSNQPQHF
TGTGCCAGCAGTTACTCGACCCAGGGGGACGTGAGCAATCAGCCCCAGCATTTT
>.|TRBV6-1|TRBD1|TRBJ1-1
CASTPTGGTEAFF
TGTGCCAGCACCCCGACAGGGGGGACTGAAGCTTTCTTT
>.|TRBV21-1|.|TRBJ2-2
CARTGAQRGPNTGELFF
TGTGCCAGGACGGGTGCCCAAAGGGGACCTAACACCGGGGAGCTGTTTTTT
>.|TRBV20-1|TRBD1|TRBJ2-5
CSASPRTGGQETQYF
TGCAGTGCTAGCCCTCGGACAGGGGGCCAAGAGACCCAGTACTTC